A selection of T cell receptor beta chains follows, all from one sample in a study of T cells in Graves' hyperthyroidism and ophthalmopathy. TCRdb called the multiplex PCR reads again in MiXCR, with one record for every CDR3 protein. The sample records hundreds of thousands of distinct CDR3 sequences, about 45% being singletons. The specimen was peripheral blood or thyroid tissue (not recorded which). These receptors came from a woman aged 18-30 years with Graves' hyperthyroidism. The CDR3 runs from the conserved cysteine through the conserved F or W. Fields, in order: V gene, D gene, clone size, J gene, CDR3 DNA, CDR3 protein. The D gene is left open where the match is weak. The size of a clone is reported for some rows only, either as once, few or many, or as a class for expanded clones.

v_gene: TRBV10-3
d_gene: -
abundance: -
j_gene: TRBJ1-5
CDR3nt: TGTGCCATCAGTGAGTCCAGCGGGGCACAGCCCCAGCATTTT
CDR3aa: CAISESSGAQPQHF

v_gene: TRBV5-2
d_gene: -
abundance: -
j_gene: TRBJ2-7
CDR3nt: TGTGCCAGCAATCCAGAGGGCTGGGTCTACGAGCAGTACTTC
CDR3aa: CASNPEGWVYEQYF

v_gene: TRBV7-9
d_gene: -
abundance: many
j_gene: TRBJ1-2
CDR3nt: TGTGCCAGCAGCTTACTCCGGGATGGCTACACCTTC
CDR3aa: CASSLLRDGYTF

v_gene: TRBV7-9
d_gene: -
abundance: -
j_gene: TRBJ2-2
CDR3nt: TGTGCCAGCAGCCAAGATAACTCTGAAGGCCTAACCGGGGAGCTGTTTTTT
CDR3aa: CASSQDNSEGLTGELFF

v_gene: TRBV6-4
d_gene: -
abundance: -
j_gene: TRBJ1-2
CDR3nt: TGTGCCAGCAGTGCTAGAGACGGGCTTAGCTATGGCTACACCTTC
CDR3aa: CASSARDGLSYGYTF

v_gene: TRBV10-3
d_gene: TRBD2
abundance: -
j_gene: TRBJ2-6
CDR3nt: TGTGCCATCAGCGCGGGACTAGCGGGAGAGGGGGCCAACGTCCTGACTTTC
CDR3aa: CAISAGLAGEGANVLTF

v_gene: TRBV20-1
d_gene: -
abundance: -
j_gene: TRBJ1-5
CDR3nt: TGCAGTGCTAGAGATGGGGTAGGGGTGCCCCAGCATTTT
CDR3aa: CSARDGVGVPQHF

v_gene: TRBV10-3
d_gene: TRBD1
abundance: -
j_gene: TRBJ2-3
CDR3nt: TGTGCCATCCGGGACAGTAGCACAGATACGCAGTATTTT
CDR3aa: CAIRDSSTDTQYF

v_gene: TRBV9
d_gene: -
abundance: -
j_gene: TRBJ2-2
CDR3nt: TGTGCCAGCAGCACCGACAGGTTTCCGTACACCGGGGAGCTGTTTTTT
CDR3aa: CASSTDRFPYTGELFF

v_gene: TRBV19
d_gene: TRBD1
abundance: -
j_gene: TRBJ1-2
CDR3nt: TGTGCCAGTAGTATCGAGGACAGGGGCTACTATGGCTACACCTTC
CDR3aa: CASSIEDRGYYGYTF

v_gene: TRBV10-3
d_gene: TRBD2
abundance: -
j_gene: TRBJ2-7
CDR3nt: TGTGCCATCAGGTCGTTGGAAGTCGGTCTAGCGGGCGAGCAGTACTTC
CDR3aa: CAIRSLEVGLAGEQYF

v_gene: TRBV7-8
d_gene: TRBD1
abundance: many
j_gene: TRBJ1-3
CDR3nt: TGTGCCAGCAGCGGGAGGACAGGGGCGGGAAACACCATATATTTT
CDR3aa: CASSGRTGAGNTIYF

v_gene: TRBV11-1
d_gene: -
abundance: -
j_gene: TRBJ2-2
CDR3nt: TGTGCCAGCAGCGTCCAATCCGGGACTGTCACCGGGGAGCTGTTTTTT
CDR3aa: CASSVQSGTVTGELFF

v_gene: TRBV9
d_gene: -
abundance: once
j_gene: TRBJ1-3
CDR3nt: TGTGCCAGCAGCGTACCCGCGGCGGGCTATGGCTACACCATATATTTT
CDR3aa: CASSVPAAGYGYTIYF

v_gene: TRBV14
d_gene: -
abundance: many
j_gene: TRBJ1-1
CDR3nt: TGTGCCAGCAGCCAAGTTTGGGGCGCGGGTACTGAAGCTTTCTTT
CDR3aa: CASSQVWGAGTEAFF

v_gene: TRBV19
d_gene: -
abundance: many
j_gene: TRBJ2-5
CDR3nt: TGTGCCAGTAGTATCGTCCTCCAAGAGACCCAGTACTTC
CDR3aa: CASSIVLQETQYF

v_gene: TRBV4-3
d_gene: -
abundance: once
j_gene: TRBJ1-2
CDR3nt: TGCGCCAGCAGCCTGCGAGGTGGGGTCGACTATGGCTACACCTTC
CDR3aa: CASSLRGGVDYGYTF

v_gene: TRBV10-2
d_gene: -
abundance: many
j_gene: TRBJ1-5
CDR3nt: TGCGCCAGCGCGGCTTATAGCAATCAGCCCCAGCATTTT
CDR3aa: CASAAYSNQPQHF

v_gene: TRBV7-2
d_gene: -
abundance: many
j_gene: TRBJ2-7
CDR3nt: TGTGCCAGCAGCCAAGCCGGGACCATCGGTCGCGAGCAGTACTTC
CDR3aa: CASSQAGTIGREQYF

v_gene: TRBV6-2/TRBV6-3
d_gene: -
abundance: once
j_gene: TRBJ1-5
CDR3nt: TGTGCCAGCAGTTACTCGTACAGGAGCAATCAGCCCCAGCATTTT
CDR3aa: CASSYSYRSNQPQHF

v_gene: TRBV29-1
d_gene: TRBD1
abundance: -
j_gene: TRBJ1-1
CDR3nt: TGCAGCGTTGAGCGGACAGGGACTGAAGCTTTCTTT
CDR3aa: CSVERTGTEAFF

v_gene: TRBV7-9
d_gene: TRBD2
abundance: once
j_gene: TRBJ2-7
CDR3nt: TGTGCCAGCAGCTTGCCGGGAGGTAACGAGCAGTACTTC
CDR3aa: CASSLPGGNEQYF

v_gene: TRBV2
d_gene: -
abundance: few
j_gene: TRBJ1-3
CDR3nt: TGTGCCAGCAGGTCCAGGGTTGGAAACACCATATATTTT
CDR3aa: CASRSRVGNTIYF

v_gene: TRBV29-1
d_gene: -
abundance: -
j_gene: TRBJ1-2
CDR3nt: TGCAGCTTAGTAAGGATCCACACCTTC
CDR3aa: CSLVRIHTF

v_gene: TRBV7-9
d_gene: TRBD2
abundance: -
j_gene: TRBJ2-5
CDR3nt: TGTGCCAGCAGCTTAGCGAGCGGGATCCAAGAGACCCAGTACTTC
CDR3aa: CASSLASGIQETQYF

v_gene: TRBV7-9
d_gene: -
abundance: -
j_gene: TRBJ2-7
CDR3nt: TGTGCCAGCAGCTTCAATCGGGGAAGAGGATCCTACGAGCAGTACTTC
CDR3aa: CASSFNRGRGSYEQYF

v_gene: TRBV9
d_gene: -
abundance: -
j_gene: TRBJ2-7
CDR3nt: TGTGCCAGCAGACCCGGGTCGGCGCTTGTCTACGAGCAGTACTTC
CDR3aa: CASRPGSALVYEQYF

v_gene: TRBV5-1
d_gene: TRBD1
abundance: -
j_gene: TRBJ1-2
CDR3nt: TGCGCCAGCAGCCCCACGGGGACAGGGGTAGGAGGCTACACCTTC
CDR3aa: CASSPTGTGVGGYTF

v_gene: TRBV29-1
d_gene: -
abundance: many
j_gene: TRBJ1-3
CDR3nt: TGCAGCGTTGAAGAAGGAAGGTCGGGAAACACCATATATTTT
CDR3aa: CSVEEGRSGNTIYF

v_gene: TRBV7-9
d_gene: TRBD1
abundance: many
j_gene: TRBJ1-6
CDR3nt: TGTGCCAGCAGCTTGGCTGACAGGGGGAGGAATTCACCCCTCCACTTT
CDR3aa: CASSLADRGRNSPLHF